Below are 17 T cell receptor beta chains sequenced from a single sample in a study of cytomegalovirus exposure and HLA in healthy donors (dated by TCRdb to about 2017). The library was produced with the immunoSEQ multiplex PCR assay. A mixture of 60 forward primers for TCR Vbeta segments and 13 reverse primers for TCR Jbeta segments was used in the multiplex PCR. TCRdb took this table from immuneACCESS and kept in-frame rearrangements with V and J called. Such tables lack part of the clones; where checked against another copy, unresolved V genes explain under half of the gap, and the rest is unexplained. For this sample the table gives 120,000 to 150,000 clones, of which 73% were detected only once. The ten biggest clones cover over 1% of the sample. The sample taken for sequencing was PBMCs. Receptors were obtained from a woman aged 40 to 55 in good health and CMV-seronegative.

The rearrangement joins TRBV18 to TRBJ2-5; 7 bases line up with TRBD1. V trimming: 4 bases; J trimming: 5 bases; junction bases outside the gene matches: 13. In germline, CDR1 is KGHSH, CDR2 LQKENI. The CDR3 extends over 16 amino acids. The DNA of the CDR3 is TGTGCCAGCTCACTCACGGGACAGCTCTTTCTTGAGACCCAGTACTTC. It yields the protein CASSLTGQLFLETQYF.

The rearrangement uses TRBV9 and TRBJ1-2; D is unresolved. V shed 3 bases and J shed 5 bases, with 14 bases lying between them. The CDR3 runs 14 residues. The germline gives CDR1 SGDLS, CDR2 YYNGEE. DNA for the CDR3: TGTGCCAGCAGCGCCGGGTCTGGAACTTATGGCTACACCTTC. Its translation: CASSAGSGTYGYTF.

The CDR3 sequence: CASSATEQDTEAFF. The DNA of the CDR3 is TGTGCCAGCAGCGCCACGGAACAGGACACTGAAGCTTTCTTT. The V call is TRBV7-8, the J call TRBJ1-1; D is perhaps TRBD1 (5 bases). This CDR3 is 14 amino acids long. Germline-derived CDR1 and CDR2 are SGHVS and FQNEAQ. Deletions cut 5 bases from V and 3 bases from J, with 13 bases between.

The rearrangement joins TRBV2 to TRBJ2-1, with TRBD2 identical over 11 bases. The CDR3 length is 14 residues. Trimming cost V 9 bases and J 4 bases; bases outside gene matches: 5. The germline CDR1 and CDR2 sequences are SNHLY and FYNNEI. This CDR3 reads CASLLAGDYNEQFF. The CDR3 region has the DNA TGTGCCAGTTTACTAGCGGGGGATTACAATGAGCAGTTCTTC.

The chain links TRBV27 to TRBJ2-2, with D uncertain. V shed 4 bases and J shed 2 bases, with 14 bases lying between them. The CDR3 contains 16 residues. Germline V lookup: CDR1 MNHEY, CDR2 SMNVEV (reference sequence). The CDR3 loop reads CASSWFSTVNTGELFF. The CDR3 DNA sequence: TGTGCCAGCAGTTGGTTTTCTACGGTAAACACCGGGGAGCTGTTTTTT.

This chain links TRBV6-5 with TRBJ1-2; 8 positions agree with TRBD1. This CDR3 has 15 amino acids. V lost 5 bases to trimming and J lost 2 bases; unmatched junction nucleotides: 7. Germline values: CDR1 MNHEY, CDR2 SVGAGI. This CDR3 reads CASSRPGQANYGYTF. The DNA for the CDR3 is TGTGCCAGCAGTAGACCGGGACAGGCGAACTATGGCTACACCTTC.

The V gene is TRBV6-5, the J gene TRBJ2-7; D is possibly TRBD2 (6 bases). Trimming removed 4 bases from V and 2 bases from J, with 9 bases in between. This CDR3 region has 13 residues. Germline V CDR1 and CDR2: MNHEY, SVGAGI. CDR3 loop: CASSWGVAYEQYF. As DNA, the CDR3 is TGTGCCAGCAGTTGGGGGGTGGCCTACGAGCAGTACTTC.

Written as DNA, the CDR3 is TGTGCCAGTATCCCGGGACAGGGGGCATTTCGCTATGGCTACACCTTC. It yields the protein CASIPGQGAFRYGYTF. This rearrangement joins TRBV19 to TRBJ1-2; TRBD1 matches 12 bases. The V and J ends lost 7 bases and 4 bases, in that order; junction bases with no gene match: 10. The CDR3 has 16 residues. From germline, CDR1 is LNHDA and CDR2 SQIVND (reference sequence).

The chain recombines TRBV5-1 with TRBJ1-1, with 10 bases identical to TRBD1. The V gene end was trimmed by 6 bases and the J gene end by 5 bases; junction bases not matched to a gene: 13. CDR1 SGHRS and CDR2 YFSETQ come from the germline V gene. The CDR3 totals 16 residues. The CDR3 loop reads CASTEQTGQGMTEAFF. CDR3 bases: TGCGCCAGCACCGAACAAACGGGACAGGGGATGACTGAAGCTTTCTTT.

This rearrangement joins TRBV7-9 to TRBJ1-3; the D gene is possibly TRBD1 (5 bases). V lost 4 bases, J lost 4 bases, and 14 bases lay in between. This CDR3 is 15 amino acids long. CDR1 SEHNR and CDR2 FQNEAQ come from the germline V gene (reference sequence). CDR3 coding DNA: TGTGCCAGCAGCTCGCCGCGGGGGGACGGAAACACCATATATTTT. This codes for CASSSPRGDGNTIYF.

This CDR3 reads CASSRSRTQETQYF. The DNA of the CDR3 is TGTGCCAGTAGTAGGTCCAGGACACAAGAGACCCAGTACTTC. V and J are TRBV19 and TRBJ2-5; D perhaps matches TRBD1 (5 bases). Trimming removed 4 bases from V and 2 bases from J, with 11 bases in between. There are 14 residues in the CDR3. The germline gives CDR1 LNHDA, CDR2 SQIVND (reference sequence).

This clone came up a few times. V and J are TRBV4-1 and TRBJ1-1; D not certain. Trimming removed 0 bases at V and 6 bases at J, with 8 bases between. This CDR3 is 13 amino acids long. From germline, CDR1 is MGHRA and CDR2 YSYEKL. The CDR3 DNA reads as TGCGCCAGCAGCCAAGATATGCGAGCTGAAGCTTTCTTT. Translation gives CASSQDMRAEAFF.

The V and J genes are TRBV19 and TRBJ1-2, with D possibly TRBD1 on 6 matching bases. The CDR3 extends over 17 amino acids. Germline lookup yields CDR1 LNHDA and CDR2 SQIVND (reference sequence). Trimming pared 4 bases from V and 3 bases from J, leaving 21 bases between. CDR3 in amino acids: CASSNPTGAAQYYGYTF. The DNA for the CDR3 is TGTGCCAGTAGTAACCCGACAGGAGCCGCTCAATACTATGGCTACACCTTC. Filled out from reference TRBV19 and TRBJ1-2, the complete variable domain reads DGGITQSPKYLFRKEGQNVTLSCEQNLNHDAMYWYRQDPGQGLRLIYYSQIVNDFQKGDIAEGYSVSREKKESFPLTVTSAQKNPTAFYLCASSNPTGAAQYYGYTFGSGTRLTVV.

V gene TRBV4-1 combines with J gene TRBJ2-1, with 10 bases aligning to TRBD2. Germline CDR1 and CDR2: MGHRA and YSYEKL. With V trimmed by 1 base and J by 8 bases, 5 bases remained unmatched. The CDR3 loop spans 15 amino acids. The CDR3 nucleotides are TGCGCCAGCAGCCAAGTCCAAGCGGGGGGGGATGAGCAGTTCTTC. As protein: CASSQVQAGGDEQFF.

The chain is built from TRBV19 and TRBJ2-2; a weak D match, TRBD2 (7 bases). This CDR3 region has 15 residues. CDR1 is LNHDA and CDR2 is SQIVND in the germline V gene (reference sequence). Trimming removed 5 bases at V and 7 bases at J, with 17 bases between. Here the CDR3 DNA reads TGTGCCAGTAGTCCCGGGGGGCTGAGCGGCGGGGAGCTGTTTTTT. Residues: CASSPGGLSGGELFF.

This clone was counted a few times. V is TRBV5-1 and J is TRBJ1-1; unclear D gene. The length of the CDR3 is 15 residues. V lost 0 bases, J lost 0 bases, and 9 bases lay in between. Germline V gives CDR1 SGHRS, CDR2 YFSETQ. The CDR3 here is CASSLGSGMNTEAFF. For the CDR3, the DNA is TGCGCCAGCAGCTTGGGCTCAGGAATGAACACTGAAGCTTTCTTT. The full variable domain, its missing parts supplied by reference TRBV5-1 and TRBJ1-1, is KAGVTQTPRYLIKTRGQQVTLSCSPISGHRSVSWYQQTPGQGLQFLFEYFSETQRNKGNFPGRFSGRQFSNSRSEMNVSTLELGDSALYLCASSLGSGMNTEAFFGQGTRLTVV.

The table lists this clone with a count of one. V is TRBV9 and J is TRBJ1-4; possible D gene TRBD1, 5 bases. The CDR3 is 15 amino acids. Germline CDR1 reads SGDLS; CDR2 reads YYNGEE. The V gene lost 3 bases and the J gene lost 0 bases, with 9 bases spanning the gap. CDR3 amino acids: CASSASQATNEKLFF. The CDR3 DNA reads as TGTGCCAGCAGCGCTTCACAGGCAACTAATGAAAAACTGTTTTTT.